The 28 T cell receptor beta chains listed next were all sequenced from one sample in a study of blood T cell repertoires in COVID-19. This table comes from immunoSEQ multiplex PCR, and its TCRdb copy is limited to in-frame clones, with some not included. Here the sample spans 310,000 or so clones, more than 70% being singletons. Sequencing was performed on peripheral blood. These receptor sequences come from a woman in her thirties with COVID-19, enrolled during active disease.

The chain carries TRBV19 and TRBJ1-1, with D unclear. The CDR3 has 13 residues. Trimming shortened V by 3 bases and J by 4 bases, and 9 bases separated the two germline ends. Germline CDR1 reads LNHDA; CDR2 reads SQIVND (reference sequence). The CDR3 spells CASSIEGFTEAFF. As DNA, the CDR3 is TGTGCCAGTAGTATCGAGGGATTCACTGAAGCTTTCTTT.

The chain combines TRBV4-3 with TRBJ1-1; tentative D call: TRBD1 (6 bases). The V gene lost 0 bases and the J gene lost 7 bases, with 12 bases spanning the gap. Germline assignment: CDR1 LGHNA and CDR2 YSLEER. This CDR3 contains 14 residues. This chain's CDR3 is CASSQDWGLGEAFF. For the CDR3, the DNA is TGCGCCAGCAGCCAAGACTGGGGGCTAGGTGAAGCTTTCTTT.

The chain recombines TRBV30 with TRBJ1-1, with a weak D call TRBD1 (5 bases). CDR1 GTSNPN and CDR2 SVGIG come from the germline V gene (reference sequence). This CDR3 contains 12 residues. V was pared by 4 bases and J by 6 bases, with 12 bases between. CDR3 region: CAWTGRASEAFF. The CDR3 nucleotides read TGTGCCTGGACAGGGAGGGCCTCTGAAGCTTTCTTT. The full variable domain, with the rest looked up from reference TRBV30 and TRBJ1-1, is SQTIHQWPATLVQPVGSPLSLECTVEGTSNPNLYWYRQAAGRGLQLLFYSVGIGQISSEVPQNLSASRPQDRQFILSSKKLLLSDSGFYLCAWTGRASEAFFGQGTRLTVV.

The chain carries TRBV12-2 and TRBJ2-1; TRBD2, as called in the table, went unchecked against the DNA. TRBV12-2 is a recognized pseudogene. The CDR3 extends over 16 amino acids. The CDR3 sequence is CASRLALVYPPSEQFF. The CDR3 DNA reads TGTGCAAGTCGCTTAGCACTAGTTTACCCGCCAAGTGAGCAGTTCTTC.

The chain couples TRBV4-2 to TRBJ2-7, with 7 bases lining up with TRBD2. Losses at the gene ends were 0 bases for V and 4 bases for J; bases not matched to a gene: 9. The CDR3 has 16 residues. Per germline, CDR1 LGHNA and CDR2 YNFKEQ. The CDR3 reads CASSQERSQRGYEQYF. In nucleotides, the CDR3 is TGTGCCAGCAGCCAAGAGAGGTCCCAGCGGGGATACGAGCAGTACTTC.

This chain uses TRBV18 with TRBJ1-4, with D possibly TRBD1 on 6 matching bases. Germline assignment: CDR1 KGHSH and CDR2 LQKENI. V lost 3 bases to trimming and J lost 6 bases, with 17 bases between them. The CDR3 is made up of 16 amino acids. The CDR3 is CASSPEIQGGYEKLFF. CDR3 nucleotides: TGTGCCAGCTCACCGGAAATACAGGGCGGGTATGAAAAACTGTTTTTT.

There are a few counts of this clone. The chain combines TRBV6-4 with TRBJ2-2, with a possible D match to TRBD2 (6 bases). CDR1 and CDR2 from the germline V gene are MRHNA and SNTAGT. Trimming took off 7 bases at V and 7 bases at J, with 13 bases between the two ends. The CDR3 covers 13 residues. The CDR3 DNA reads as TGTGCCAGCAAGCCGGGAGAGGTCGGGGAGCTGTTTTTT. It yields the protein CASKPGEVGELFF.

Only one count was recorded for this clone. V is TRBV5-8 and J is TRBJ2-7, with 7 bases matching TRBD1. This CDR3 contains 14 residues. V lost 3 bases and J lost 0; bases outside the gene matches: 3. Per the germline V gene, CDR1 is SGHTS and CDR2 is YDEGEE. CDR3 protein: CASSYGTASYEQYF. Here the CDR3 DNA reads TGTGCCAGCAGCTATGGGACAGCCTCCTACGAGCAGTACTTC.

This chain connects TRBV6-5 to TRBJ1-2, with D possibly TRBD1 on 6 matching bases. V was shortened by 5 bases and J by 7 bases, with 17 bases between the two germline ends. The CDR3 extends over 14 amino acids. Germline V gene lookup returns CDR1 MNHEY and CDR2 SVGAGI. DNA for the CDR3: TGTGCCAGCAGTCCCGGGACCCTAGGGGGTGGCTACACCTTC. Residues: CASSPGTLGGGYTF.

The V call is TRBV2, the J call TRBJ2-1; D is ambiguous. With 6 bases removed from V and 1 base from J, the gap between germline ends came to 10 bases. In germline, CDR1 is SNHLY, CDR2 FYNNEI. This CDR3 has 14 residues. CDR3 sequence (DNA): TGTGCCAGCAGGGCAGTCCGTTCCTACAATGAGCAGTTCTTC. Translated: CASRAVRSYNEQFF.

The genes are TRBV5-4 and TRBJ2-7, with a weak D call TRBD1 (6 bases). The CDR3 length is 11 residues. Germline values: CDR1 SGHNT, CDR2 YYREEE (reference sequence). V was cut by 4 bases and J by 6 bases, with 8 bases left in between. CDR3 bases: TGTGCCAGCAGCAACAGGGCCGAGCAGTACTTC. Protein product: CASSNRAEQYF.

J is TRBJ1-4 and V is TRBV19, with 7 bases fitting TRBD1. The CDR3 sequence is 14 residues long. Germline V CDR1 and CDR2: LNHDA, SQIVND (reference sequence). V lost 5 bases to trimming and J lost 4 bases; unmatched junction nucleotides: 4. CDR3 coding DNA: TGTGCCAGTAGTGAGGACAGGAATAATGAAAAACTGTTTTTT. This translates into CASSEDRNNEKLFF.

The chain links TRBV5-4 to TRBJ1-2; TRBD1 might be the D (6 bases). CDR3 length: 13 residues. Trimming took 2 bases from V and 3 from J, leaving 8 bases between them. Germline V gives CDR1 SGHNT, CDR2 YYREEE (reference sequence). The CDR3 region has the DNA TGTGCCAGCAGCTTTTACAGGGACTATGGCTACACCTTC. Translation gives CASSFYRDYGYTF.

This chain connects TRBV13 to TRBJ1-1, with a tentative D call TRBD1 (5 bases). The germline V gene has CDR1 PRHDT and CDR2 FYEKMQ (reference sequence). The CDR3 has 13 amino acids. Trimming stripped 8 bases from V and 6 bases from J, with 16 bases between. The CDR3 reads CASGSSGKAEAFF. CDR3 DNA sequence: TGTGCCAGCGGTTCCTCAGGGAAGGCTGAAGCTTTCTTT.

This clone showed up just once. The chain recombines TRBV9 with TRBJ1-2; perhaps TRBD1 as D (6 bases). CDR3 length equals 13 residues. CDR1 is SGDLS, CDR2 YYNGEE, per germline. Deletions cut 5 bases from V and 7 bases from J, with 15 bases between. CDR3 nucleotide sequence: TGTGCCAGCAGTCCCACGACAGGTTCTGGCTACACCTTC. Translated, it gives CASSPTTGSGYTF.

The chain uses TRBV28 and TRBJ2-1; D uncertain. This CDR3 comprises 12 residues. V was cut by 5 bases and J by 7 bases, with 9 bases left in between. CDR1 is MDHEN, CDR2 SYDVKM, per germline. The CDR3 bases are TGTGCCAGCAGTCAACGGGTGAATGAGCAGTTCTTC. Translation gives CASSQRVNEQFF.

The chain combines TRBV28 with TRBJ2-3; 7 bases align to TRBD2. Looked up from germline, CDR1 is MDHEN and CDR2 is SYDVKM. The CDR3 is made up of 14 amino acids. Trimming removed 5 bases from V and 2 bases from J; junction bases left unmatched: 4. CDR3 bases: TGTGCCAGCAGTCCCGGGGGGATCACAGATACGCAGTATTTT. This gives the protein CASSPGGITDTQYF. Filled out from reference TRBV28 and TRBJ2-3, the complete variable domain reads DVKVTQSSRYLVKRTGEKVFLECVQDMDHENMFWYRQDPGLGLRLIYFSYDVKMKEKGDIPEGYSVSREKKERFSLILESASTNQTSMYLCASSPGGITDTQYFGPGTRLTVL.

This clone appeared a single time. V gene TRBV6-5 combines with J gene TRBJ2-7; 7 bases map to TRBD1. Unmatched junction bases numbered 4, after V lost 5 bases and J lost 3 bases. The CDR3 contains 13 residues. The germline V gene encodes CDR1 MNHEY and CDR2 SVGAGI. CDR3 amino acids: CASSQGQSYEQYF. The CDR3 DNA follows: TGTGCCAGCAGTCAGGGACAGAGCTACGAGCAGTACTTC.

CDR3: CASSQEGRGYQETQYF. The CDR3, as DNA: TGTGCCAGCAGCCAAGAGGGCCGGGGGTACCAAGAGACCCAGTACTTC. The chain is built from TRBV3-1 (or the pseudogene TRBV3-2) and TRBJ2-5, with D perhaps matching TRBD2 (6 bases). Trimming left V 0 bases short and J 0 bases short, with 11 bases between. The CDR3 spans 16 residues. Germline V gene data show CDR1 as LGHDT and CDR2 as YNNKEL (reference sequence).

This clone was observed a few times. This CDR3 reads CASSYMMTGENEQFF. The DNA for the CDR3 is TGTGCCAGCTCCTACATGATGACAGGGGAGAATGAGCAGTTCTTC. The chain joins TRBV18 to TRBJ2-1, with TRBD1 matching over 8 bases. The CDR3 is 15 residues long. The junction had 11 bases not matched to a gene; V was cut back by 6 bases and J by 7 bases. In germline, CDR1 is KGHSH, CDR2 LQKENI.

This chain joins TRBV30 and TRBJ1-3; D uncertain. CDR3 size: 16 residues. V gave up 0 bases and J gave up 3 bases, with 15 bases separating them. Germline-derived CDR1 and CDR2 are GTSNPN and SVGIG (reference sequence). CDR3 residues: CAWSVLREIHGNTIYF. CDR3 bases: TGTGCCTGGAGTGTACTCCGAGAAATTCATGGAAACACCATATATTTT.

The chain links TRBV5-1 to TRBJ2-1; 7 bases agree with TRBD2. Germline V lookup: CDR1 SGHRS, CDR2 YFSETQ. The CDR3 covers 15 residues. V dropped 0 bases and J dropped 4; count of bases not matched to a gene: 4. The CDR3 reads CASSLETSSYNEQFF. CDR3 sequence (DNA): TGCGCCAGCAGCTTGGAGACTAGCTCTTACAATGAGCAGTTCTTC.

This clone was seen a single time. The chain has TRBV19 and TRBJ2-7; 7 positions agree with TRBD2. From germline, CDR1 is LNHDA and CDR2 SQIVND (reference sequence). This CDR3 comprises 14 residues. Trimming took 2 bases from V and 4 from J; bases not matched to a gene: 5. The CDR3 loop is CASSIWEGEYEQYF. As DNA, the CDR3 is TGTGCCAGTAGTATATGGGAGGGTGAATACGAGCAGTACTTC.

Here the CDR3 reads CASSQYDGYTF. The CDR3 DNA reads TGTGCCAGCAGCCAGTATGATGGCTACACCTTC. The chain employs TRBV3-1 (or the pseudogene TRBV3-2) and TRBJ1-2, with unresolved D. The CDR3 spans 11 residues. Trimming took off 3 bases at V and 6 bases at J, with 5 bases between the two ends. The germline CDR1 and CDR2 sequences are LGHDT and YNNKEL (reference sequence).

As concerns this clone: A junction end diverges from the germline sequence, so it may reflect a read error. The rearrangement links TRBV28 to TRBJ1-3; TRBD1 aligns across 8 bases. CDR3 length equals 12 residues. In germline, CDR1 is MDHEN, CDR2 SYDVKM. DNA for the CDR3: TGTGCCAGCAGTTTGGGGAGACAGGGGCGTAAATTT. Translation: CASSLGRQGRKF. The entire variable domain, with the rest obtained from reference TRBV28 and TRBJ1-3, is as follows: DVKVTQSSRYLVKRTGEKVFLECVQDMDHENMFWYRQDPGLGLRLIYFSYDVKMKEKGDIPEGYSVSREKKERFSLILESASTNQTSMYLCASSLGRQGRKFGEGSWLTVV.

The chain recombines TRBV9 with TRBJ2-1, with 9 bases identical to TRBD1. The germline V gene has CDR1 SGDLS and CDR2 YYNGEE. The CDR3 is made up of 16 amino acids. J gave up 7 bases and V 2 bases, and 10 bases lay outside the gene matches. CDR3 sequence (DNA): TGTGCCAGCAGCGTTTCTCCGGGACAGGGAAAGAATGAGCAGTTCTTC. Protein product: CASSVSPGQGKNEQFF.

This rearrangement joins TRBV19 to TRBJ2-5; 9 nucleotides align to TRBD1. Trimming removed 4 bases from V and 4 bases from J; junction bases left unmatched: 7. CDR3 length equals 15 residues. Germline V gene sequence: CDR1 LNHDA, CDR2 SQIVND (reference sequence). As DNA, the CDR3 is TGTGCCAGTAGTACAACCGGGACAGGGATAGAGACCCAGTACTTC. This encodes CASSTTGTGIETQYF.

The chain employs TRBV5-4 and TRBJ1-2; D may be TRBD1 (5 bases). CDR1 and CDR2 from the germline V gene are SGHNT and YYREEE (reference sequence). With 4 bases removed from V and 4 bases from J, the gap between germline ends came to 8 bases. The length of the CDR3 is 12 residues. DNA for the CDR3: TGTGCCAGCAGCAACAGGCTCTATGGCTACACCTTC. This codes for CASSNRLYGYTF.